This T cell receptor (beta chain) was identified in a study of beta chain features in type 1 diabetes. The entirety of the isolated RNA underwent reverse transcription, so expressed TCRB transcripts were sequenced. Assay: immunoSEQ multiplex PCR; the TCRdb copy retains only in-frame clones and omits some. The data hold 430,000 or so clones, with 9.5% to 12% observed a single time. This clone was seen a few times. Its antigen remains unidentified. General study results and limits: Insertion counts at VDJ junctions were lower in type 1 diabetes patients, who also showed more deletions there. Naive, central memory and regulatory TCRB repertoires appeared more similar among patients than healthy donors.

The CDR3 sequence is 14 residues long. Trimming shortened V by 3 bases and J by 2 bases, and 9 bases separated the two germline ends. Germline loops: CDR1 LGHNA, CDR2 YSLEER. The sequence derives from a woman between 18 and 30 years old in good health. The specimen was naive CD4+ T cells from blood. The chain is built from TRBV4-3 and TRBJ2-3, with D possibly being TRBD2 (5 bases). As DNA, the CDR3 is TGCGCCAGCAGCCACGGGGTTTACACAGATACGCAGTATTTT. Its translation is CASSHGVYTDTQYF.